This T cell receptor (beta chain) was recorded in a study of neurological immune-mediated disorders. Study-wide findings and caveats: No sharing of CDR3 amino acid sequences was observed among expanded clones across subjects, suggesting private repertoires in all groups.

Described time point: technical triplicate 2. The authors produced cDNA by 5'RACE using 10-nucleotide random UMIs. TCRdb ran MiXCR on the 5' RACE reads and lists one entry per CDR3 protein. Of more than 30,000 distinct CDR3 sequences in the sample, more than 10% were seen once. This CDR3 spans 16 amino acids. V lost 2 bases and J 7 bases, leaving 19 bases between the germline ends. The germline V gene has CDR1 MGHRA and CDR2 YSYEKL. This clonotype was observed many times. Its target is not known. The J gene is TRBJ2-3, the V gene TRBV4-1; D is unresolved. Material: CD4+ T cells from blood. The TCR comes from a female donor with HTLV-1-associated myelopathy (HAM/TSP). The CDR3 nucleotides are TGCGCCAGCAGCCAACCCCTTTCCCGTGCGCCCCATACGCAGTATTTT. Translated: CASSQPLSRAPHTQYF.